This TCR beta chain is from a study of TIL therapy for anti-PD-1-resistant metastatic lung cancer. Study summary: Tumor harvest preceded PD-1/PD-L1 blockade, followed by nivolumab treatment.

The libraries were made with immunoSEQ v3. Repertoires were generated with immunoSEQ multiplex PCR, while TCRdb's copy carries only in-frame clones and drops some. The data show about 45,000 clones, roughly 85% seen once. This CDR3 is 13 amino acids long. The germline V gene has CDR1 SGHTA and CDR2 FQGNSA. V was clipped by 1 base and J by 4 bases, with 6 bases between them. The time point denotes: pre-treatment sample, taken before nivolumab and TIL therapy. Enrollment ran from late 2017 to early 2020. V and J are TRBV7-2 and TRBJ2-3; maybe TRBD1 (6 bases). The sequence was collected from a man between 65 and 85 years old with non-small cell lung cancer. The sample here was blood, taken at baseline. CDR3 in DNA: TGTGCCAGCAGCTTAGAGGGGGCAGATACGCAGTATTTT. This sequence encodes CASSLEGADTQYF. The whole variable domain, remainder taken from reference TRBV7-2 and TRBJ2-3, is GAGVSQSPSNKVTEKGKDVELRCDPISGHTALYWYRQSLGQGLEFLIYFQGNSAPDKSGLPSDRFSAERTGGSVSTLTIQRTQQEDSAVYLCASSLEGADTQYFGPGTRLTVL.